This TCR beta chain was captured in a study of blood T cell repertoires in COVID-19 (dated by TCRdb to 2018 to 2021). As for the study more broadly: Samples from collaborators originated in the United States, Italy and Spain and spanned both the acute and convalescent phases of COVID-19. The material from the prospective study consisted of cDNA or gDNA derived from T cells, B-cell-depleted T cells, or PBMCs. Subjects who had been exposed to COVID-19, were actively infected with it, or had recovered from it provided the deeply sampled blood TCRbeta repertoires that made up the dataset. The repertoires were released in a freely available public database meant as a resource for research on the immune response to SARS-CoV-2. Samples were obtained from the ongoing ImmuneRACE study (first 160 participants) and from 950 to 1,500 subjects provided by 6 global collaborators. A de-identified subject ID, COVID-19 status, age in years and sex were almost always included in the sample metadata. Where available, HLA class I and class II types were taken from metadata supplied by the sample provider and were not determined by assay-based typing.

The immunoSEQ Assay, a bias-controlled multiplex PCR, was used to amplify TCRbeta CDR3 regions from genomic DNA. The study's processing was this. Within the assay, amplification of reference gene primers was used to estimate how many nucleated cells each sample contained. To quantify the absolute abundance of each unique TCRbeta CDR3 rearrangement, sequence reads were collapsed and filtered. For each sample, productive Simpson clonality was calculated as the square root of Simpson's diversity index across productive rearrangements. In TCRdb, the immuneACCESS table is reduced to in-frame sequences with V and J assigned. These tables do not hold every clone; where another copy was compared, an unresolved V gene accounts for under half, and the others remain unexplained. That table furnishes V, J and clone size, whereas the DNA furnished D and trimming. The sample table shows around 200,000 clones, and 75% to 90% are seen once. The ten largest clones take up roughly a sixth of the sample.

Enrolling through a virtual design, the prospective study's participants ranged in age from roughly 18 to 90 years and lived across more than 20 United States geographic areas. To assign participants to cohorts, the prospective study relied on clinical history that participants themselves reported in a screening survey and a study questionnaire. Recovered participants in ImmuneRACE Cohort 3 were defined by two consecutive negative NP/OP PCR tests, clearance by a healthcare professional, or resolution of symptoms. In the prospective study, mobile phlebotomists collected whole blood, serum and a nasopharyngeal or oropharyngeal swab from each participant. Additional blood draws and questionnaires over an approximately 2-month period could optionally be provided by prospective study participants. Blood samples from the prospective study were shipped frozen or at room temperature prior to DNA extraction.

Including the terminal cysteine and phenylalanine, the CDR3 comprises 19 residues. CDR3 DNA only is kept here, 57 bases in frame from base 1. Here V drops 3 bases and J drops 2 bases, and the junction holds 14 bases not matched to any gene. The germline V gene (reference sequence) gives CDR1 as DFQATT and CDR2 as SNEGSKA. The paper's findings and limits, for the study overall: The quantity of clinical and demographic metadata differed by source and by participant and was supplied without curation.

Points on this clone: The antigen it binds to is not known. The record has no base qualities; no much larger clone is one base away.

Sequenced material: PBMCs or T cells enriched from blood (not recorded which). The origin of this receptor is a man in his forties who had recovered from COVID-19. The sequence links TRBV20-1 to TRBJ2-7; TRBD2 fits 15 bases in the junction. The encoded CDR3 is CSASPRAGLAGGNPYEQYF. The DNA sequence is TGCAGTGCTAGTCCCAGGGCGGGACTAGCGGGAGGTAACCCCTACGAGCAGTACTTC.